Following are 10 T cell receptor beta chains from one sample sequenced in a study of blood T cell repertoires in COVID-19. The protocol was immunoSEQ multiplex PCR, while the TCRdb copy is restricted to in-frame clones and leaves out a portion. The profile shows fewer than 350,000 clones, around 85% of them singletons. The sample consisted of peripheral blood. These receptor sequences come from a human donor in a cohort sampled during active COVID-19.

Worth noting for this clone: An end of the junction differs from the germline gene, which may be a read error. The chain couples TRBV19 to TRBJ1-6, with 8 nucleotides matching TRBD1. Germline V gene lookup returns CDR1 LNHDA and CDR2 SQIVND (reference sequence). CDR3 size: 15 residues. The CDR3 here is CASSLEGTGNSPLHF. The CDR3 nucleotides read TGTGCCAGTAGTTTAGAAGGGACAGGCAACTCACCCCTCCACTTT.

This chain joins TRBV7-3 and TRBJ2-7; maybe TRBD1 (6 bases). Germline loops: CDR1 SGHTA, CDR2 FQGTGA. The CDR3 is made up of 14 amino acids. V was pared by 1 base and J by 7 bases, with 14 bases between. As DNA, the CDR3 is TGTGCCAGCAGCTTAAACCCCGGGACAAATGAGCAGTACTTC. This translates into CASSLNPGTNEQYF.

This clone was recorded many times. The chain joins TRBV14 to TRBJ2-3, with TRBD1 matching 10 bases. This CDR3 is built from 18 residues. The trim removed 3 bases at V and 2 bases at J, leaving 11 bases unmatched. CDR1 and CDR2 (germline): SGHDN, FVKESK. The CDR3 DNA is TGTGCCAGCAGCCACGGGTACGGGACAGGGGATTACACAGATACGCAGTATTTT. Translating it yields CASSHGYGTGDYTDTQYF.

The chain combines TRBV2 with TRBJ2-4; tentatively, D is TRBD1 (6 bases). The V gene lost 2 bases and the J gene lost 8 bases, with 13 bases spanning the gap. This CDR3 is built from 14 residues. Germline V gene lookup returns CDR1 SNHLY and CDR2 FYNNEI. The CDR3 DNA reads TGTGCCAGCAGTGAAACCACAGGGACCGACATTCAGTACTTC. This gives the protein CASSETTGTDIQYF.

The chain uses TRBV20-1 and TRBJ1-1; no firm D call. Trimming cost V 3 bases and J 4 bases, with 6 bases left between them. Per germline, CDR1 DFQATT and CDR2 SNEGSKA (reference sequence). This CDR3 has 11 amino acids. The CDR3 region is CSASRVTEAFF. In nucleotides, the CDR3 is TGCAGTGCTAGTCGGGTCACTGAAGCTTTCTTT.

CDR3 amino acids: CASLDRDYPSGANVLTF. CDR3 DNA: TGCGCCAGTCTCGACAGAGATTATCCTTCTGGGGCCAACGTCCTGACTTTC. The chain links TRBV10-1 to TRBJ2-6, with a tentative D call TRBD1 (5 bases). The length of the CDR3 is 17 residues. Germline CDR1 reads WNHNN; CDR2 reads SYGVQD (reference sequence). Trimming cost V 9 bases and J 1 base, with 19 bases left between them.

The rearrangement links TRBV6-5 to TRBJ1-4, with 9 bases aligning to TRBD1. Germline CDR1 reads MNHEY; CDR2 reads SVGAGI. The length of the CDR3 is 15 residues. After removal of 4 bases from V and 6 bases from J, the junction contained 6 bases not matched to a gene. CDR3 bases: TGTGCCAGCAGTTCCGCCGACAGGGGGGATGAAAAACTGTTTTTT. Protein product: CASSSADRGDEKLFF.

This clone has only one observation. The V gene is TRBV30, the J gene TRBJ2-7; 10 nucleotides agree with TRBD2. The trim removed 4 bases at V and 3 bases at J, leaving 12 bases unmatched. CDR1 and CDR2 from the germline V gene are GTSNPN and SVGIG (reference sequence). The CDR3 extends over 16 amino acids. CDR3 region: CAWTQIGTSAVYEQYF. For the CDR3, the DNA is TGTGCCTGGACTCAAATTGGGACTAGCGCTGTCTACGAGCAGTACTTC.

V is TRBV24-1 and J is TRBJ2-2; 11 bases match TRBD2. The trim removed 0 bases at V and 6 bases at J, leaving 11 bases unmatched. CDR3 length: 19 amino acids. The germline V gene encodes CDR1 KGHDR and CDR2 SFDVKD. The CDR3: CATSDLGGTTSGEAGELFF. The CDR3 DNA follows: TGTGCCACCAGTGATTTGGGGGGAACGACTAGCGGGGAGGCCGGGGAGCTGTTTTTT.

The sample holds one count of this clone. This chain links TRBV5-6 with TRBJ2-4, with 8 bases that match TRBD1. The germline V gene has CDR1 SGHDT and CDR2 YYEEEE. This CDR3 has 15 amino acids. The V and J ends lost 4 bases and 8 bases, in that order; junction bases with no gene match: 11. In DNA form, the CDR3 reads TGTGCCAGCAGCCCCAAGGACAGGGTGAGGGACATTCAGTACTTC. It encodes CASSPKDRVRDIQYF.